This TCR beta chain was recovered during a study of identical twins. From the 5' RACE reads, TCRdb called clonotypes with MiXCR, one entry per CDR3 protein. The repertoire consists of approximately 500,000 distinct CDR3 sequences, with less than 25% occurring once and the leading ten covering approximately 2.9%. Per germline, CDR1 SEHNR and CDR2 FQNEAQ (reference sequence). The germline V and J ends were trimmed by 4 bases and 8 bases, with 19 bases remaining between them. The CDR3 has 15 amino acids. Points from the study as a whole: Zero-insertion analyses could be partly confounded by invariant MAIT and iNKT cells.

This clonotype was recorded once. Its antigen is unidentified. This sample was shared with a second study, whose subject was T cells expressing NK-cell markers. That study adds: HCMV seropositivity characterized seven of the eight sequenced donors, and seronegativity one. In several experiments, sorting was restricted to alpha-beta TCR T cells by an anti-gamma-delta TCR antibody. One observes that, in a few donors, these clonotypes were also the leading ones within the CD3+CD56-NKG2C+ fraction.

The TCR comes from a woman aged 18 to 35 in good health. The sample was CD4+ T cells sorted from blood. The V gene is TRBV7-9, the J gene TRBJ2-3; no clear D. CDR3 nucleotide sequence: TGTGCCAGCAGCTCCGCACTATCCCCGGAAGGTACGCAGTATTTT. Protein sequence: CASSSALSPEGTQYF.